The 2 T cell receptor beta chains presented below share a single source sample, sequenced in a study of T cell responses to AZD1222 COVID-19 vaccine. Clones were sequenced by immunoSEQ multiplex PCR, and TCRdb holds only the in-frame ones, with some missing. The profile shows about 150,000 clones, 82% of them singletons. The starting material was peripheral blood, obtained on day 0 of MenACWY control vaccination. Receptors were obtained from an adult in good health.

CDR3 bases: TGTGCCAGCAGTCGACGGGACGGGTATCAGCCCCAGCATTTT. Encoded protein: CASSRRDGYQPQHF. This chain joins TRBV6-6 and TRBJ1-5; possible D gene TRBD1, 5 bases. V dropped 5 bases and J dropped 5 bases, with 13 bases sitting between them. The V gene's germline CDR1 is MNHNY and CDR2 SVGAGI (reference sequence). The CDR3 is made up of 14 amino acids.

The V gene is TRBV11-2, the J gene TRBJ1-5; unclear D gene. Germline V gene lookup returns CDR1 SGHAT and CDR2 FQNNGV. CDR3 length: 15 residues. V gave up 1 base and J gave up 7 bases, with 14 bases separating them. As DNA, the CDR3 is TGTGCCAGCAGCTTAGGTTCAGGTGGCCGGCAGCCCCAGCATTTT. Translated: CASSLGSGGRQPQHF.